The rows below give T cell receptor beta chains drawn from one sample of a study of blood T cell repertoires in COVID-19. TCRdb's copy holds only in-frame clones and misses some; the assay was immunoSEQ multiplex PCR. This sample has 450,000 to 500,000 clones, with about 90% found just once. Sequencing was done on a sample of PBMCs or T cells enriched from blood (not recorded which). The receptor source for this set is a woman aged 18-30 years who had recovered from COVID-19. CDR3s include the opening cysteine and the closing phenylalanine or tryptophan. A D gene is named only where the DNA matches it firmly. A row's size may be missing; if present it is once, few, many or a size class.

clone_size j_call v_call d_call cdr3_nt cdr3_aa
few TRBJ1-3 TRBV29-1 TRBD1 TGCAGCGTTGATGAGGGGGCCTCTGGAAACACCATATATTTT CSVDEGASGNTIYF
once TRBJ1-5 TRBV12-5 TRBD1 TGTGCTAGTGGTTTGGTTACCGGACAGGGTGTACGGCCCCAGCATTTT CASGLVTGQGVRPQHF
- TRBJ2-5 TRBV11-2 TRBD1 TGTGCCAGCAGCTTAGACACAGGGGCTGGGGAGACCCAGTACTTC CASSLDTGAGETQYF
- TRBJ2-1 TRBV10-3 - TGTGCCATCAGTCAGACCAGGGCCGATCACAATGAGCAGTTCTTC CAISQTRADHNEQFF
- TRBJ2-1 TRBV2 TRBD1 TGTGCCAGCAAACAGGGGCACTACAATGAGCAGTTCTTC CASKQGHYNEQFF
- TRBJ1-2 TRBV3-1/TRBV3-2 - TGTGCCAGCAGCCAAGGCCGACTGAGCTATGGCTACACCTTC CASSQGRLSYGYTF
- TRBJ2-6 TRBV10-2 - TGCGCCAGCAGCACAGGGCTTCCCACTGGGGCCAACGTCCTGACTTTC CASSTGLPTGANVLTF
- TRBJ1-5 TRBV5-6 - TGTGCCAGCAGCTTGGCACTACAGGGTTTTCAGCCCCAGCATTTT CASSLALQGFQPQHF
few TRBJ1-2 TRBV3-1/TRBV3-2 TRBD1 TGTGCCAGCAGCGAGGCCGGGACAGTTAACTATGGCTACACCTTC CASSEAGTVNYGYTF
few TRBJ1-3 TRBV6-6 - TGTGCCAGCAGTTACTCGCAGGGGGGAAACACCATATATTTT CASSYSQGGNTIYF
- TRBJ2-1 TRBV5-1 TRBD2 TGCGCCAGCAGCTTGGGGACTAGCGGCTACAATGAGCAGTTCTTC CASSLGTSGYNEQFF
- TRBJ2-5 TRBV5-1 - TGCGCCAGCGCGGAATCAGAGACCCAGTACTTC CASAESETQYF
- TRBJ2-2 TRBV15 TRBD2 TGTGCCACCAGCAGAGATCTAGCGGGGGGAAACACCGGGGAGCTGTTTTTT CATSRDLAGGNTGELFF
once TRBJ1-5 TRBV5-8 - TGTGCCAGCAGCGGATGGGCGGGGTTTAGCAATCAGCCCCAGCATTTT CASSGWAGFSNQPQHF
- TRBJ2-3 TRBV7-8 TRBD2 TGTGCCAGCAGTTTAGCGGGCCCCCGCACAGATACGCAGTATTTT CASSLAGPRTDTQYF
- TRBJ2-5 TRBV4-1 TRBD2 TGCGCCAGCAGCCACCCGGGACTAGCGGTGGAGACCCAGTACTTC CASSHPGLAVETQYF
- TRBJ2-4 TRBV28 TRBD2 TGTGCCAGCAGTCCACTAGCGGGGGCCATTGGACTAGCCAAAAACATTCAGTACTTC CASSPLAGAIGLAKNIQYF
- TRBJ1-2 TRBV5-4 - TGTGCCAGCAGCTTGGAGGAGGACTACACCTTC CASSLEEDYTF